This TCR beta chain emerged from a study of shared clonotypes between healthy human individuals. The germline V gene encodes CDR1 MDHEN and CDR2 SYDVKM. This CDR3 has 15 amino acids. The junction had 8 bases not matched to a gene; V was cut back by 3 bases and J by 5 bases. Selected positively for CCR7 and CD45RO-negative, naive CD8 cells excluded terminally differentiated effector memory CD45RA+ cells. It was across several immunoSEQ plates that each subset's genomic DNA was evenly split. Clones were sequenced by immunoSEQ multiplex PCR, and TCRdb holds only the in-frame ones, with some missing. The sample lists nearly 600,000 clones; around 95% were seen once.

What was sequenced was naive CD8+ T cells sorted from blood. The source is a woman in her twenties or thirties in good health. J is TRBJ2-5 and V is TRBV28; 8 nucleotides agree with TRBD1. This CDR3 is CASSFLAGGGETQYF. The CDR3 nucleotides are TGTGCCAGCAGTTTTCTGGCAGGGGGCGGGGAGACCCAGTACTTC.